The sequence of this TCR beta chain was determined in a study of T cell changes during pregnancy in multiple sclerosis. Method: immunoSEQ multiplex PCR; TCRdb's copy keeps in-frame clones and lacks some. The profile covers 85,000 to 90,000 clones, with approximately 95% appearing a single time and more than 1.5% taken by the ten largest. This CDR3 has 18 amino acids. Germline V gene data show CDR1 as SGDLS and CDR2 as YYNGEE. V lost 4 bases to trimming and J lost 3 bases; unmatched junction nucleotides: 12. This clonotype was sampled from a female donor in good health, enrolled as a control in a pregnancy study. The sequencing used peripheral blood, collected after pregnancy. The chain couples TRBV9 to TRBJ2-7; 14 positions match TRBD2. The CDR3 here is CASSPGLAGEVGFYEQYF. The CDR3 DNA is TGTGCCAGCAGCCCGGGACTAGCGGGAGAGGTCGGATTCTACGAGCAGTACTTC.